Following are 11 T cell receptor beta chains from one sample sequenced in a study of blood T cell repertoires in COVID-19 (TCRdb year 2020). The library was produced with the immunoSEQ multiplex PCR assay. The table comes from immuneACCESS by way of TCRdb, which keeps in-frame sequences with V and J called. Part of the clones is missing from these tables; in studies checked, under half for an unresolved V gene and the rest for unknown reasons. The sample table lists about 300,000 clones, under 90% of them with a count of one. The ten largest clones represent approximately 4.7% of the sample. The sample taken for sequencing was PBMCs or T cells enriched from blood (not recorded which). Receptors originate from a man aged 60 to 75 who had recovered from COVID-19.

The genes are TRBV28 and TRBJ2-2; 9 bases are a match to TRBD1. The CDR3 sequence is 13 residues long. CDR1 is MDHEN, CDR2 SYDVKM, per germline. V lost 5 bases, J lost 13 bases, and 8 bases stayed unmatched. As DNA, the CDR3 is TGTGCCAGCAGTACAGGGGGCACGGTTGGGCTGTTTTTT. Translated: CASSTGGTVGLFF.

The chain combines TRBV9 with TRBJ2-1; D might be TRBD1 (5 bases). The CDR3 contains 14 residues. V dropped 0 bases and J dropped 2 bases, with 6 bases sitting between them. The germline CDR1 and CDR2 sequences are SGDLS and YYNGEE. CDR3 sequence: CASSVARAYNEQFF. The DNA of the CDR3 is TGTGCCAGCAGCGTAGCCAGGGCCTACAATGAGCAGTTCTTC.

CDR3 loop: CASSEEGLSPLHF. The CDR3 bases are TGTGCCAGCAGTGAGGAGGGCCTATCACCCCTCCACTTT. The V gene is TRBV2, the J gene TRBJ1-6; the D is unclear. This CDR3 is 13 amino acids long. Germline V lookup: CDR1 SNHLY, CDR2 FYNNEI. Trimming removed 3 bases at V and 10 bases at J, with 10 bases between.

CDR3 loop: CASSLQGYSPLHF. Here the CDR3 DNA reads TGTGCCAGCAGTTTACAGGGTTATTCACCCCTCCACTTT. The rearrangement links TRBV28 to TRBJ1-6; tentative D call: TRBD1 (5 bases). Germline CDR1 reads MDHEN; CDR2 reads SYDVKM. V was pared by 2 bases and J by 8 bases, with 7 bases between. The CDR3 sequence is 13 residues long.

The chain couples TRBV5-1 to TRBJ2-5; TRBD1 is a possible D gene (6 bases). Germline values: CDR1 SGHRS, CDR2 YFSETQ. There are 15 residues in the CDR3. V lost 0 bases, J lost 5 bases, and 14 bases lay in between. Here the CDR3 reads CASSLAGARGETQYF. The CDR3 region has the DNA TGCGCCAGCAGCTTGGCAGGGGCCCGCGGGGAGACCCAGTACTTC.

The chain couples TRBV12-5 to TRBJ2-7; 9 nucleotides match TRBD1. The V gene's germline CDR1 is LGHNT and CDR2 FRNRAP. After removal of 5 bases from V and 3 bases from J, the junction contained 5 bases not matched to a gene. CDR3 length: 14 residues. The CDR3 here is CASGRGTGSYEQYF. CDR3 coding DNA: TGTGCTAGTGGTCGGGGGACAGGGAGCTACGAGCAGTACTTC.

As for this clone: This same CDR3 is encoded by further DNA sequences in the sample. This sequence joins TRBV24-1 and TRBJ2-1; 7 nucleotides line up with TRBD2. The ends lost 5 bases at V and 0 bases at J; junction bases unmatched: 0. Germline V CDR1 and CDR2: KGHDR, SFDVKD. The CDR3 is 14 residues long. The CDR3 spells CATSAGGSYNEQFF. In DNA form, the CDR3 reads TGTGCCACCAGTGCGGGAGGCTCCTACAATGAGCAGTTCTTC.

V usage is TRBV5-1 and J usage is TRBJ2-1; weak D call: TRBD1 (5 bases). CDR1 and CDR2 (germline): SGHRS, YFSETQ. V lost 1 base, J lost 6 bases, and 8 bases lay in between. The CDR3 loop spans 13 amino acids. The CDR3 loop is CASSLPQGNEQFF. The CDR3 DNA reads TGCGCCAGCAGCTTGCCCCAGGGCAATGAGCAGTTCTTC.

This clone was counted a few times. The rearrangement links TRBV29-1 to TRBJ2-7, with 8 bases aligning to TRBD2. Germline V gene lookup returns CDR1 SQVTM and CDR2 ANQGSEA. V gave up 4 bases and J gave up 3 bases; unmatched junction bases: 5. The CDR3 is 13 residues long. In nucleotides, the CDR3 is TGCAGCGTTGTTGCGGGAGGAAACTACGAGCAGTACTTC. Protein: CSVVAGGNYEQYF.

As DNA, the CDR3 is TGTGCCAGCAGTTCCCGACGACGGAAGGGAGACTCCTACGAGCAGTACTTC. This gives the protein CASSSRRRKGDSYEQYF. The gene calls are TRBV28 and TRBJ2-7, with D maybe TRBD2 (5 bases). The CDR3 is 17 amino acids. Per germline, CDR1 MDHEN and CDR2 SYDVKM. V shed 4 bases and J shed 0 bases, with 19 bases lying between them.

The J gene is TRBJ1-4, the V gene TRBV7-8, with 9 bases lining up with TRBD1. CDR3 size: 15 residues. Unmatched junction bases numbered 4, after V lost 4 bases and J lost 4 bases. The germline CDR1 and CDR2 sequences are SGHVS and FQNEAQ. As DNA, the CDR3 is TGTGCCAGCAGCTCTGGACAGGGGAATAATGAAAAACTGTTTTTT. Amino acids: CASSSGQGNNEKLFF.